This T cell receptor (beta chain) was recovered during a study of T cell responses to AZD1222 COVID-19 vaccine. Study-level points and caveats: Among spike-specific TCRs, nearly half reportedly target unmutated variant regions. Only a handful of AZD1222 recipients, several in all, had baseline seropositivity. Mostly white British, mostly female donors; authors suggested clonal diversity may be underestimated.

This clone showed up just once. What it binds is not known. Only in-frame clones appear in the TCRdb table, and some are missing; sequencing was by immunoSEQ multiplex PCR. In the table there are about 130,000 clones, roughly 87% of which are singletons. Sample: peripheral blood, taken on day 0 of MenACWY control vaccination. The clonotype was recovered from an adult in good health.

This CDR3 is CASSPNKNTGELFF. CDR3 bases: TGTGCCAGCAGTCCAAACAAAAACACCGGGGAGCTGTTTTTT. The gene calls are TRBV7-9 and TRBJ2-2; D ambiguous. The CDR3 loop spans 14 amino acids. The V gene lost 6 bases and the J gene lost 2 bases, with 10 bases spanning the gap. The germline gives CDR1 SEHNR, CDR2 FQNEAQ (reference sequence).